This T cell receptor beta chain emerged from a study of shared clonotypes between healthy human individuals. Produced via immunoSEQ multiplex PCR; TCRdb's table is partial and in-frame only. The table lists some 1,400,000 clones, roughly 96% of them singletons. This CDR3 spans 11 amino acids. Trimming pared 8 bases from V and 7 bases from J, leaving 11 bases between. Germline loops: CDR1 SNHLY, CDR2 FYNNEI. The sequence was collected from a man under 40 in good health. The sample comprised naive CD4+ T cells sorted from blood. The subset here: CD45RA+ positively selected. The chain has TRBV2 and TRBJ1-1, with D unresolved. CDR3 amino acids: CASSFSGEAFF. In DNA, the CDR3 is TGTGCCAGCTCATTTTCGGGTGAAGCTTTCTTT.